This T cell receptor beta chain was obtained from a study of vaccination and CD4 T cells after COVID-19. Indicated treatment: approximately nine-day PBMC culture with coronavirus spike peptide pools or control peptides (ViraFEST assay). About this clonotype: What it binds is not known.

An Oncomine TCR Beta short-read assay was used to sequence the DNA from cultured CD4+ T cells. TCRdb itself ran the PCR reads through MiXCR, one entry per CDR3 protein. The sample lists around 7,700 distinct CDR3 sequences, around 60% occurring once. The germline CDR1 and CDR2 sequences are MNHNS and SASEGT. CDR3 size: 18 residues. Trimming removed 6 bases from V and 0 bases from J, with 21 bases in between. The TCR was taken from a human donor who had recovered from COVID-19. Sequencing was performed on CD4+ T cells from blood, cultured in vitro. The chain carries TRBV6-1 and TRBJ1-5; D is perhaps TRBD1 (5 bases). The CDR3: CASRLRGGGLPSNQPQHF. CDR3 DNA: TGTGCCAGCAGGTTAAGGGGTGGGGGGTTGCCTAGCAATCAGCCCCAGCATTTT.